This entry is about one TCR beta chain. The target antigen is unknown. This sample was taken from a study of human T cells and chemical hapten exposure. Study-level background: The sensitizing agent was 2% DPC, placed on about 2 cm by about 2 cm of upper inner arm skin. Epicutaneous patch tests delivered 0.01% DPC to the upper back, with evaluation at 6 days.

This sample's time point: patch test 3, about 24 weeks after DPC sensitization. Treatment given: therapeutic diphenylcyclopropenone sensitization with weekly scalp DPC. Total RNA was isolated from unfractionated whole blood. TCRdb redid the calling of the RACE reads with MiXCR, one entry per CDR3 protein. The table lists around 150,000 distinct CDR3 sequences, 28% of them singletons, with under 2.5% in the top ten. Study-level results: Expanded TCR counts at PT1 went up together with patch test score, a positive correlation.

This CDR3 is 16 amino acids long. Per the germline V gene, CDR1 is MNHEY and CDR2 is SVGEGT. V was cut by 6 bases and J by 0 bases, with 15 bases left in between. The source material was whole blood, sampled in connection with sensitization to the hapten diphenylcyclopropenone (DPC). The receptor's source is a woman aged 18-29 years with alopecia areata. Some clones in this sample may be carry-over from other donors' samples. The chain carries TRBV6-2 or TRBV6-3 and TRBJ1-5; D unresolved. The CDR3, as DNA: TGTGCCAGCAGAAAACATGTCGTCCATAGCAATCAGCCCCAGCATTTT. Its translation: CASRKHVVHSNQPQHF.